This paragraph covers one TCR beta chain sequence. The antigen is unknown. This sample stems from a study of T-cell reconstitution after alpha-beta-depleted transplantation in children. The study, taken as a whole, reports: Roughly two months post-transplant, alpha-beta T cells reportedly originated from several hundred graft clones that had expanded. Surviving recipient T cells and intrathymic progenitors accounted for some patients' high TCRbeta diversity at day 60. T-cell numbers and diversity one year post-transplant derived largely from freshly generated T cells.

Unique molecular identifiers were used in preparing the TCRbeta library. A single record per CDR3 protein comes from TCRdb applying MiXCR to the PCR reads. The sample lists 200,000 to 250,000 distinct CDR3 sequences, 6.5% to 10% occurring once. The V and J ends lost 3 bases and 6 bases respectively, with 5 bases between them. CDR3 length: 12 residues. CDR1 and CDR2 from the germline V gene are LGHNA and YNFKEQ. The V gene is TRBV4-2, the J gene TRBJ2-2; D remains unclear. The sample consisted of PBMCs, mostly from graft donor cells, taken 180 days after TCRalphabeta/CD19-depleted stem cell transplant. This clonotype was obtained from a male patient under 18 who had a stem cell transplant for acute lymphoblastic leukemia, so the T cells may come from the graft donor. The CDR3 DNA reads as TGTGCCAGCAGCCATCAAGCCGGGGAGCTGTTTTTT. This gives the protein CASSHQAGELFF.